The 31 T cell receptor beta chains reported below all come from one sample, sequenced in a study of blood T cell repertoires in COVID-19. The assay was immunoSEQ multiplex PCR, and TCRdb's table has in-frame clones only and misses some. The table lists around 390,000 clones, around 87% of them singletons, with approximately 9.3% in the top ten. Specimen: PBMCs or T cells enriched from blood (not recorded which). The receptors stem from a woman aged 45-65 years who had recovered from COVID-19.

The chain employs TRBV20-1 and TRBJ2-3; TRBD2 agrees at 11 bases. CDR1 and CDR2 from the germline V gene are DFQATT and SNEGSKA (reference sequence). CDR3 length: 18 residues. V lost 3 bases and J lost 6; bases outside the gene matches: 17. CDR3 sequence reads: CSASLLAGGPGMRDTQYF. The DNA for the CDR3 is TGCAGTGCTAGTCTCCTAGCGGGGGGCCCCGGGATGAGGGATACGCAGTATTTT.

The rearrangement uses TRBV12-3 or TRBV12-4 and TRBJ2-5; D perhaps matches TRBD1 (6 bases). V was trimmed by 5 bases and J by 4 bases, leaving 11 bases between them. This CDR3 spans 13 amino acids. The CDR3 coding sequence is TGTGCCAGCAGTCGGACAGTCCGAGAGACCCAGTACTTC. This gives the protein CASSRTVRETQYF.

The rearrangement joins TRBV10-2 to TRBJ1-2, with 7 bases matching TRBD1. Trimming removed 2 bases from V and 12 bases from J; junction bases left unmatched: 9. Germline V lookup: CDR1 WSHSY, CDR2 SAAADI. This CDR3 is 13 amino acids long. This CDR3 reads CASSEVGTALDTF. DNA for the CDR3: TGCGCCAGCAGTGAGGTGGGGACAGCCTTGGACACCTTC.

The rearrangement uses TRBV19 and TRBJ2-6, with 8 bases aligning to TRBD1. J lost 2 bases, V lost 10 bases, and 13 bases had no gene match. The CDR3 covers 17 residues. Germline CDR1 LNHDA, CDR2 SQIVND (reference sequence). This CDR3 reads CATQRTGNIAGANVLTF. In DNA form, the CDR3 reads TGTGCCACCCAAAGGACAGGGAATATTGCTGGGGCCAACGTCCTGACTTTC.

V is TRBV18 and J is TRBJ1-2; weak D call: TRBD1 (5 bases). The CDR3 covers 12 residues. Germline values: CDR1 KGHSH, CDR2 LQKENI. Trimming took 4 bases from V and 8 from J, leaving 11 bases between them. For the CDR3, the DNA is TGTGCCAGCTCACGGGTGGACATCGGCTACACCTTC. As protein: CASSRVDIGYTF.

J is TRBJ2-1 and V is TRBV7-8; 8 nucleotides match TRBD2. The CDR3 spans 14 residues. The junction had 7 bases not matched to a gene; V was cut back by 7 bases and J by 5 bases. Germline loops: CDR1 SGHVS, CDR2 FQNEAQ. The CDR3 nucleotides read TGTGCCAGCAAGGAGCGGGGGCTGAACAATGAGCAGTTCTTC. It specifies CASKERGLNNEQFF.

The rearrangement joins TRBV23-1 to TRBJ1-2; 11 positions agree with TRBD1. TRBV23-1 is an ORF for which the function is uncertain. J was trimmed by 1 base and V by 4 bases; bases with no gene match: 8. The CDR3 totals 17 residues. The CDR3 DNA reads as TGCGCCAGCAGTCCAGCCCCGGACAGGGGGCTTAACTATGGCTACACCTTC. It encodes CASSPAPDRGLNYGYTF.

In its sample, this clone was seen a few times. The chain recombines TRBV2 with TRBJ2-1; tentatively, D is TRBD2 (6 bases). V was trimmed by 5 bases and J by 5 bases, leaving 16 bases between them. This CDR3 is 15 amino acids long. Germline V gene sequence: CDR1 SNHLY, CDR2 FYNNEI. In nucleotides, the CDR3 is TGTGCCAGCAGTAAAGATCTACCGGGGGACAATGAGCAGTTCTTC. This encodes CASSKDLPGDNEQFF.

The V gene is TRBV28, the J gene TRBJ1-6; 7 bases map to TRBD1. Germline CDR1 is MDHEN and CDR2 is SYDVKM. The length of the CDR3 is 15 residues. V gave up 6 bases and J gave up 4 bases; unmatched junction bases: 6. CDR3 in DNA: TGTGCCAGCAGCATAGGGGGACAGTATAATTCACCCCTCCACTTT. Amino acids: CASSIGGQYNSPLHF.

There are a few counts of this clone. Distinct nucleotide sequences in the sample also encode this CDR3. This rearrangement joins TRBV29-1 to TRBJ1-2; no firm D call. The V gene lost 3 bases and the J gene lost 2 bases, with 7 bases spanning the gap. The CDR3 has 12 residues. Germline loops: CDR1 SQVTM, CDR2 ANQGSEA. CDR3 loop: CSVEAENYGYTF. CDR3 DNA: TGCAGCGTTGAGGCGGAAAACTATGGCTACACCTTC. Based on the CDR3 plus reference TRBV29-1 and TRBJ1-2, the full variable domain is SAVISQKPSRDICQRGTSLTIQCQVDSQVTMMFWYRQQPGQSLTLIATANQGSEATYESGFVIDKFPISRPNLTFSTLTVSNMSPEDSSIYLCSVEAENYGYTFGSGTRLTVV.

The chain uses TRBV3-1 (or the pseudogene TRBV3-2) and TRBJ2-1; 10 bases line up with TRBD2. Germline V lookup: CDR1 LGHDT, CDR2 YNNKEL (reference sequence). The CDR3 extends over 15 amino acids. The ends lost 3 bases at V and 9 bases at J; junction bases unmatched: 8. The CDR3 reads CASSHSGGTTGEQFF. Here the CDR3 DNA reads TGTGCCAGCAGCCATAGCGGGGGGACGACTGGTGAGCAGTTCTTC.

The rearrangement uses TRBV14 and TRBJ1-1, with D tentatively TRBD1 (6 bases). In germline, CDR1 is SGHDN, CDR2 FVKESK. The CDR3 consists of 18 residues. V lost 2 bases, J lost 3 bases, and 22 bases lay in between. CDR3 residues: CASSQNSGTPGRDTEAFF. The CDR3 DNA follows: TGTGCCAGCAGCCAAAATTCCGGGACACCTGGGAGGGACACTGAAGCTTTCTTT.

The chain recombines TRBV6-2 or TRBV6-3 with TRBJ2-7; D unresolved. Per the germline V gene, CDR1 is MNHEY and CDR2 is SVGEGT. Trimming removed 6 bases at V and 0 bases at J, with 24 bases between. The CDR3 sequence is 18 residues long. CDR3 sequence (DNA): TGTGCCAGCAGCCCTCGTCCAGTGCTTACCGGGTCCTCCTACGAGCAGTACTTC. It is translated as CASSPRPVLTGSSYEQYF.

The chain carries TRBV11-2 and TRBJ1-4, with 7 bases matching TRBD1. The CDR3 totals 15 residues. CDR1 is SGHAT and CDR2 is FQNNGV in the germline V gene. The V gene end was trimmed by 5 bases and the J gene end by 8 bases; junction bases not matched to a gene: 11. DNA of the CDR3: TGTGCCAGCAGCCCCTCGACAGGGAGAGGCGAAAAACTGTTTTTT. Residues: CASSPSTGRGEKLFF.

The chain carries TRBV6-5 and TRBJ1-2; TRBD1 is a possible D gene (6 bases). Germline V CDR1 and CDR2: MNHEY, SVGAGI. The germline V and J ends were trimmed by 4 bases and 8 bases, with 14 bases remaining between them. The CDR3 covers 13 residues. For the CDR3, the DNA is TGTGCCAGCAGTTTACAGGGACGGCAAGGCTACACCTTC. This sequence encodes CASSLQGRQGYTF.

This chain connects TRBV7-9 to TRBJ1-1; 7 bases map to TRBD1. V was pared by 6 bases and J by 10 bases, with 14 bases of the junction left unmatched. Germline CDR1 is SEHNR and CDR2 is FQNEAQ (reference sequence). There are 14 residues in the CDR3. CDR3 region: CASSLGGSRALAFF. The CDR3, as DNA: TGTGCCAGCAGTCTAGGGGGCTCCAGGGCCCTAGCTTTCTTT. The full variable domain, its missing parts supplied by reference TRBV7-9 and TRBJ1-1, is DTGVSQNPRHKITKRGQNVTFRCDPISEHNRLYWYRQTLGQGPEFLTYFQNEAQLEKSRLLSDRFSAERPKGSFSTLEIQRTEQGDSAMYLCASSLGGSRALAFFGQGTRLTVV.

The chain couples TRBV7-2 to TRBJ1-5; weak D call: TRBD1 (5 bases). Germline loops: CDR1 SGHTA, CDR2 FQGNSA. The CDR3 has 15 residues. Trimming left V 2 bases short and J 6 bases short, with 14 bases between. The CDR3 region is CASSLYQGNVQPQHF. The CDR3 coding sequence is TGTGCCAGCAGCTTATATCAGGGTAACGTTCAGCCCCAGCATTTT.

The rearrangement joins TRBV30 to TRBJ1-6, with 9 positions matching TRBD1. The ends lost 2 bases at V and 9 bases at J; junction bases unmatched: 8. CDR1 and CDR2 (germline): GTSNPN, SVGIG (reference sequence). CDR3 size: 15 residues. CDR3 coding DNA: TGTGCCTGGAGTCCAGCGGGGACAGGGAGTTCACCCCTCCACTTT. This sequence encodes CAWSPAGTGSSPLHF.

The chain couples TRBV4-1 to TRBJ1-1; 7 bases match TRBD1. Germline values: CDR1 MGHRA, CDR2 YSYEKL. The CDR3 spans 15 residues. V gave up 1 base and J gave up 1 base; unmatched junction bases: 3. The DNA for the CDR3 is TGCGCCAGCAGCCAAGCGGACAGGAGGAACACTGAAGCTTTCTTT. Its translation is CASSQADRRNTEAFF.

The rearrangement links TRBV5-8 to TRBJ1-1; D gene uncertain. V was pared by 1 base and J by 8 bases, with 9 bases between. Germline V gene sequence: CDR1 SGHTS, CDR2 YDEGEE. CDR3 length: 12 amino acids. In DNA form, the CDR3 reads TGTGCCAGCAGCTTGAGAACAGCCGAAGCTTTCTTT. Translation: CASSLRTAEAFF. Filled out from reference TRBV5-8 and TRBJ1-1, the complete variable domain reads EAGVTQSPTHLIKTRGQQATLRCSPISGHTSVYWYQQALGLGLQFLLWYDEGEERNRGNFPPRFSGRQFPNYSSELNVNALELEDSALYLCASSLRTAEAFFGQGTRLTVV.

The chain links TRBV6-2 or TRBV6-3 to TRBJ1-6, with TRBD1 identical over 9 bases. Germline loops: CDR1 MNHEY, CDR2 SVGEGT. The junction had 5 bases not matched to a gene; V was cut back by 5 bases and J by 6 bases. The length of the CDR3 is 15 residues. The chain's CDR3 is CASSRVTGGNSPLHF. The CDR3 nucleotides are TGTGCCAGCAGTCGAGTGACAGGGGGTAATTCACCCCTCCACTTT.

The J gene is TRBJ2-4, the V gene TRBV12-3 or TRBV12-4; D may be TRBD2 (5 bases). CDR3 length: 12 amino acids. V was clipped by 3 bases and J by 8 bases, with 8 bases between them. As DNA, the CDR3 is TGTGCCAGCAGTTTCCCGAGGGACATTCAGTACTTC. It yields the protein CASSFPRDIQYF.

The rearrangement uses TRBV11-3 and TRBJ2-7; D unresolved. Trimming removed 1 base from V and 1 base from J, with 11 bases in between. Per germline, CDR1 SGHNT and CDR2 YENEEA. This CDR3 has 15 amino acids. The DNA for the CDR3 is TGTGCCAGCAGCTTAGGACTCGATGGGTCCTACGAGCAGTACTTC. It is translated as CASSLGLDGSYEQYF.

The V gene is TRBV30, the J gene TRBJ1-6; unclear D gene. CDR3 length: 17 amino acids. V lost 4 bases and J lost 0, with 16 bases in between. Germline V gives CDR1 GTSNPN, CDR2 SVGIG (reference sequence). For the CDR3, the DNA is TGTGCCTGGATTTCGAACCTGTATAGCTCCTATAATTCACCCCTCCACTTT. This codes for CAWISNLYSSYNSPLHF.

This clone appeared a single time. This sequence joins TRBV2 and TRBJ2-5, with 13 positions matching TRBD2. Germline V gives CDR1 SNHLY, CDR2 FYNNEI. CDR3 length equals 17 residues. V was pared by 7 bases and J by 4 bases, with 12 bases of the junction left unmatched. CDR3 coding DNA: TGTGCCAGCATCTTGGGACTAGCGGGGCTTATTGGAGAGACCCAGTACTTC. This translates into CASILGLAGLIGETQYF.

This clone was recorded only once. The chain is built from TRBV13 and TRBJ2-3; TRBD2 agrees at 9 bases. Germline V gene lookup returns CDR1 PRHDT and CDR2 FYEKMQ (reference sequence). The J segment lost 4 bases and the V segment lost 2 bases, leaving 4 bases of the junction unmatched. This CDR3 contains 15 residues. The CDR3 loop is CASSLNSGGSDTQYF. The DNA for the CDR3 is TGTGCCAGCAGCTTAAATAGCGGGGGCTCAGATACGCAGTATTTT.

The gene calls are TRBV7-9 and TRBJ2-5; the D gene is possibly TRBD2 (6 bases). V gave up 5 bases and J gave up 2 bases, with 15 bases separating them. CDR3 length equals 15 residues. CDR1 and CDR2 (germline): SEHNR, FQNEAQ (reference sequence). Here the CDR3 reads CASSGGTLTQETQYF. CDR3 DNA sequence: TGTGCCAGCAGCGGGGGGACGTTGACTCAAGAGACCCAGTACTTC.

In nucleotides, the CDR3 is TGTGCCAGCAGTAATACGCGGACAGGGACCGACTATGGCTACACCTTC. This gives the protein CASSNTRTGTDYGYTF. This chain uses TRBV6-2 or TRBV6-3 with TRBJ1-2; 8 bases line up with TRBD1. The CDR3 contains 16 residues. Unmatched junction bases numbered 11, after V lost 5 bases and J lost 3 bases. Germline CDR1 MNHEY, CDR2 SVGEGT.

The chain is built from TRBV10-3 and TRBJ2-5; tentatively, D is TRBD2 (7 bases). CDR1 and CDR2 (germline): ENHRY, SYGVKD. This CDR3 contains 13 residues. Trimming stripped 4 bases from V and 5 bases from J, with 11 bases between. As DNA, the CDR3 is TGTGCCATCAGTGCCGGGGGGCTCGAGACCCAGTACTTC. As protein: CAISAGGLETQYF.

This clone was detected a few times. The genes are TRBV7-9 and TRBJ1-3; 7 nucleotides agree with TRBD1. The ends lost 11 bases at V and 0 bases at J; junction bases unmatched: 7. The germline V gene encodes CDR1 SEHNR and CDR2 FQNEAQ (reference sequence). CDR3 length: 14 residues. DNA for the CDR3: TGTGCCCGTGGGGACAGCTCCTCTGGAAACACCATATATTTT. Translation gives CARGDSSSGNTIYF.

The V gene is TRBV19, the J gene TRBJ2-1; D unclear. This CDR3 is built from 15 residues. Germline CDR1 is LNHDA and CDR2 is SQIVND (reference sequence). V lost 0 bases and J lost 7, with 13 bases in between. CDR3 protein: CASSIDPDPRNEQFF. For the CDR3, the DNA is TGTGCCAGTAGTATAGATCCAGACCCGCGGAATGAGCAGTTCTTC. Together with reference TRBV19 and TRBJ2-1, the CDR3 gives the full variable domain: DGGITQSPKYLFRKEGQNVTLSCEQNLNHDAMYWYRQDPGQGLRLIYYSQIVNDFQKGDIAEGYSVSREKKESFPLTVTSAQKNPTAFYLCASSIDPDPRNEQFFGPGTRLTVL.